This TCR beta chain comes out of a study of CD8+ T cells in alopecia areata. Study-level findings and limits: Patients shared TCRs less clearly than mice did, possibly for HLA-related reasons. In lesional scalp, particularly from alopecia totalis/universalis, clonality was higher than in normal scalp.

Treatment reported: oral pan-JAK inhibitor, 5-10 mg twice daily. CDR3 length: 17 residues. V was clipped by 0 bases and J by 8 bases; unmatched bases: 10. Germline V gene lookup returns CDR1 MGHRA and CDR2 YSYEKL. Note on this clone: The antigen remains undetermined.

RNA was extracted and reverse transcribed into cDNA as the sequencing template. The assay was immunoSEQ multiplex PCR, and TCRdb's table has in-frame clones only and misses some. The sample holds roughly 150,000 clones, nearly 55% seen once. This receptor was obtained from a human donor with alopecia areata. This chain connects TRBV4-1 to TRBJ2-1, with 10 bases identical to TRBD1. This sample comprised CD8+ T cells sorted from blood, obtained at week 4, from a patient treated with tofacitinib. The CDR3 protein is CASSQDEEDRGIYEQFF. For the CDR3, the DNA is TGCGCCAGCAGCCAAGATGAAGAGGACAGGGGGATCTATGAGCAGTTCTTC.